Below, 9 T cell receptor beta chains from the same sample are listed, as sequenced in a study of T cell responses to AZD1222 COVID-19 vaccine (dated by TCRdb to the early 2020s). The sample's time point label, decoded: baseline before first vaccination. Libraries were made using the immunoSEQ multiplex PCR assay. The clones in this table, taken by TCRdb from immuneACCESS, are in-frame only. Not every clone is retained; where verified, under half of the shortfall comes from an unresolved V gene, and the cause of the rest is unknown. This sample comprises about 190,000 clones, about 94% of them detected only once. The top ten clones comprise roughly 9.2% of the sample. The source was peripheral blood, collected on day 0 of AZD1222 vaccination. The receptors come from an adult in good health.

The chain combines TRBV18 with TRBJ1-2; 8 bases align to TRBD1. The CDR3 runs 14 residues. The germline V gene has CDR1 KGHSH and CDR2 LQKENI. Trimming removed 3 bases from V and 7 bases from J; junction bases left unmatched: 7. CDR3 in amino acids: CASSPLDRGGGYTF. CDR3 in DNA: TGTGCCAGCTCACCGCTTGACAGGGGTGGTGGCTACACCTTC. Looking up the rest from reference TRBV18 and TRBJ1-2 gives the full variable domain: NAGVMQNPRHLVRRRGQEARLRCSPMKGHSHVYWYRQLPEEGLKFMVYLQKENIIDESGMPKERFSAEFPKEGPSILRIQQVVRGDSAAYFCASSPLDRGGGYTFGSGTRLTVV.

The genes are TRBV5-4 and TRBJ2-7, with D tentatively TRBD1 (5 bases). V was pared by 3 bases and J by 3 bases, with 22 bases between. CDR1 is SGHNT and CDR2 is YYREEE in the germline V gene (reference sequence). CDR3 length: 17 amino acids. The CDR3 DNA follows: TGTGCCAGCAGCTCCACCGGTGTGGGGTTAGGGGACTACGAGCAGTACTTC. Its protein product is CASSSTGVGLGDYEQYF.

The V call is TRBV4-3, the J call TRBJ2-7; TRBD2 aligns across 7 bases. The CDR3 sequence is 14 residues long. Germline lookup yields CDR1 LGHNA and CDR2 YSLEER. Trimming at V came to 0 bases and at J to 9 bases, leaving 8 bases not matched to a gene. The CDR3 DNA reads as TGCGCCAGCAGCCAAGAAGCTAGCGGAGCCGGGCAGTACTTC. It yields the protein CASSQEASGAGQYF.

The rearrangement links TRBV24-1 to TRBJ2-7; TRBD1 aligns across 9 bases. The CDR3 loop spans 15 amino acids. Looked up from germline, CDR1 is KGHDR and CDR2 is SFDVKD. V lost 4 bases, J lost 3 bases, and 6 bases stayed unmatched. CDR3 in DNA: TGTGCCACCAGTGAAAAGGGACAGGGAAACTACGAGCAGTACTTC. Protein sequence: CATSEKGQGNYEQYF.

CDR3 DNA sequence: TGTGCCAGCAGCCTACAGATGAACACTGAAGCTTTCTTT. Protein product: CASSLQMNTEAFF. The V call is TRBV7-9, the J call TRBJ1-1; D remains unclear. Germline CDR1 reads SEHNR; CDR2 reads FQNEAQ (reference sequence). V dropped 5 bases and J dropped 0 bases, with 7 bases sitting between them. The CDR3 contains 13 residues.

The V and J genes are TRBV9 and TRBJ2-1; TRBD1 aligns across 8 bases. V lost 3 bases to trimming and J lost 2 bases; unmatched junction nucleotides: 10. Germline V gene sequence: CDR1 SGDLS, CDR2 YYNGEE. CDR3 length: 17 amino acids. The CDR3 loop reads CASSAIRQGMTYNEQFF. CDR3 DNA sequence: TGTGCCAGCAGCGCCATTAGACAGGGGATGACCTACAATGAGCAGTTCTTC.

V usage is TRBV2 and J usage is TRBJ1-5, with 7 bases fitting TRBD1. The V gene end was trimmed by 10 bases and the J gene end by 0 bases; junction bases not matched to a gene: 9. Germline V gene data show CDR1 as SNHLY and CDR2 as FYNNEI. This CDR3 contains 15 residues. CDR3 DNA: TGTGCCACCCGGGACAGAGCTTATAGCAATCAGCCCCAGCATTTT. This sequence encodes CATRDRAYSNQPQHF.

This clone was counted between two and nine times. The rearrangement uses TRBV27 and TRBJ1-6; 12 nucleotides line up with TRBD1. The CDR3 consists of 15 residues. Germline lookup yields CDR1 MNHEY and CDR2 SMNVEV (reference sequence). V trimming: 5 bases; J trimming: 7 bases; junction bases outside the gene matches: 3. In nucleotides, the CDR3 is TGTGCCAGCAGTCGGGGACAGGGGGCCAATTCACCCCTCCACTTT. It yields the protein CASSRGQGANSPLHF.

The CDR3 region is CASSSPGRETGTGELFF. The DNA for the CDR3 is TGTGCCAGCAGTTCTCCGGGCCGGGAGACGGGAACCGGGGAGCTGTTTTTT. V is TRBV3-1 (or the pseudogene TRBV3-2) and J is TRBJ2-2; D may be TRBD2 (6 bases). The germline gives CDR1 LGHDT, CDR2 YNNKEL (reference sequence). Deletions cut 6 bases from V and 5 bases from J, with 22 bases between. The length of the CDR3 is 17 residues.